This passage covers 19 T cell receptor beta chains from one sample sequenced in a study of blood T cell repertoires in COVID-19. Sequencing used immunoSEQ multiplex PCR; TCRdb keeps in-frame clones, though not all of them. The sample yields approximately 250,000 clones, roughly 82% seen once. Specimen: peripheral blood. These TCRs come from a woman in her forties who had recovered from COVID-19.

V gene TRBV5-1 combines with J gene TRBJ2-6; D might be TRBD1 (6 bases). Germline assignment: CDR1 SGHRS and CDR2 YFSETQ. The CDR3 extends over 15 amino acids. The germline V and J ends were trimmed by 4 bases and 1 base, with 9 bases remaining between them. CDR3: CASSPGESGANVLTF. The CDR3 nucleotides are TGCGCCAGCAGCCCAGGGGAGTCTGGGGCCAACGTCCTGACTTTC.

The chain employs TRBV9 and TRBJ1-5; maybe TRBD1 (5 bases). The CDR3 contains 16 residues. Trimming removed 0 bases at V and 0 bases at J, with 10 bases between. The germline CDR1 and CDR2 sequences are SGDLS and YYNGEE. The CDR3 DNA is TGTGCCAGCAGCGTAGGGGGCGCAGATAGCAATCAGCCCCAGCATTTT. This gives the protein CASSVGGADSNQPQHF. Full variable domain (rest looked up from reference TRBV9 and TRBJ1-5): DSGVTQTPKHLITATGQRVTLRCSPRSGDLSVYWYQQSLDQGLQFLIQYYNGEERAKGNILERFSAQQFPDLHSELNLSSLELGDSALYFCASSVGGADSNQPQHFGDGTRLSIL.

The V gene is TRBV28, the J gene TRBJ1-4; a possible D gene is TRBD1 (5 bases). The germline V gene has CDR1 MDHEN and CDR2 SYDVKM. V lost 3 bases and J 0 bases, leaving 11 bases between the germline ends. This CDR3 comprises 16 residues. CDR3 sequence: CASSFSQGATNEKLFF. The CDR3 nucleotides read TGTGCCAGCAGTTTTAGCCAGGGCGCAACTAATGAAAAACTGTTTTTT.

The V gene is TRBV5-1, the J gene TRBJ1-4; 11 bases map to TRBD1. Per the germline V gene, CDR1 is SGHRS and CDR2 is YFSETQ. The CDR3 extends over 16 amino acids. V gave up 2 bases and J gave up 13 bases; unmatched junction bases: 13. The CDR3 region is CASSFGQGASGYALFF. For the CDR3, the DNA is TGCGCCAGCAGCTTCGGACAGGGGGCTTCGGGGTACGCACTGTTTTTT.

The genes are TRBV5-6 and TRBJ1-2, with TRBD1 matching 10 bases. The germline gives CDR1 SGHDT, CDR2 YYEEEE. The CDR3 is 14 residues long. Trimming cost V 2 bases and J 3 bases; bases outside gene matches: 1. The CDR3 loop reads CASSFGTGDYGYTF. The CDR3 DNA follows: TGTGCCAGCAGCTTTGGGACAGGGGACTATGGCTACACCTTC.

The chain couples TRBV2 to TRBJ2-1; the D is unclear. V lost 7 bases and J 3 bases, leaving 4 bases between the germline ends. This CDR3 has 11 amino acids. Germline V gene data show CDR1 as SNHLY and CDR2 as FYNNEI. This chain's CDR3 is CASNFYNEQFF. CDR3 sequence (DNA): TGTGCCAGCAACTTCTACAATGAGCAGTTCTTC.

The chain uses TRBV24-1 and TRBJ2-1; 10 bases are a match to TRBD1. The CDR3 sequence is 14 residues long. Germline-derived CDR1 and CDR2 are KGHDR and SFDVKD. J lost 7 bases, V lost 10 bases, and 9 bases had no gene match. The CDR3 DNA is TGTGCCACTGGGCCTTGGACAGGGGGGAATGAGCAGTTCTTC. Translating it yields CATGPWTGGNEQFF.

The rearrangement links TRBV11-3 to TRBJ2-2; the match to TRBD2 covers 8 bases. Trimming took 4 bases from V and 6 from J; bases not matched to a gene: 7. Germline V gives CDR1 SGHNT, CDR2 YENEEA. The CDR3 runs to 15 residues. The CDR3 sequence: CASSYSGAGSGELFF. The CDR3 DNA reads TGTGCCAGCAGCTATAGCGGGGCGGGGTCCGGGGAGCTGTTTTTT.

This clone was found a few times. The V and J genes are TRBV11-2 and TRBJ2-7; D gene ambiguous. Germline V gene lookup returns CDR1 SGHAT and CDR2 FQNNGV. V lost 3 bases to trimming and J lost 0 bases, with 6 bases between them. The CDR3 has 13 residues. The CDR3 loop is CASSFGSSYEQYF. The CDR3 coding sequence is TGTGCCAGCAGCTTTGGCAGCTCCTACGAGCAGTACTTC.

The table lists this clone with a count of one. V and J are TRBV28 and TRBJ2-1, with 9 bases aligning to TRBD2. In germline, CDR1 is MDHEN, CDR2 SYDVKM. This CDR3 spans 14 amino acids. Trimming took 7 bases from V and 7 from J; bases not matched to a gene: 8. CDR3 sequence: CASKGGGAWNEQFF. CDR3 in DNA: TGTGCCAGCAAGGGCGGGGGGGCATGGAATGAGCAGTTCTTC. Complete variable domain (other parts from reference TRBV28 and TRBJ2-1): DVKVTQSSRYLVKRTGEKVFLECVQDMDHENMFWYRQDPGLGLRLIYFSYDVKMKEKGDIPEGYSVSREKKERFSLILESASTNQTSMYLCASKGGGAWNEQFFGPGTRLTVL.

The chain employs TRBV10-3 and TRBJ2-2; D unresolved. Trimming shortened V by 6 bases and J by 1 base, and 9 bases separated the two germline ends. CDR3 size: 14 residues. Germline CDR1 and CDR2: ENHRY and SYGVKD. CDR3: CAIRPAGNTGELFF. The CDR3 DNA reads TGTGCCATCAGACCGGCAGGGAACACCGGGGAGCTGTTTTTT.

The chain has TRBV5-4 and TRBJ1-2; 7 nucleotides agree with TRBD1. Germline V lookup: CDR1 SGHNT, CDR2 YYREEE (reference sequence). This CDR3 is built from 16 residues. V was clipped by 4 bases and J by 10 bases; unmatched bases: 19. DNA for the CDR3: TGTGCCAGCAGCCGAGGAGGGGGCGCAAGTGTGGATGACTACACCTTC. Its protein is CASSRGGGASVDDYTF.

The V gene is TRBV7-8, the J gene TRBJ2-3; D is undetermined. Germline-derived CDR1 and CDR2 are SGHVS and FQNEAQ. CDR3 length: 12 residues. The germline V and J ends were trimmed by 5 bases and 10 bases, with 13 bases remaining between them. CDR3 in DNA: TGTGCCAGCAGCCCAACAGCCCACCCGCAGTATTTT. Its translation is CASSPTAHPQYF.

The chain uses TRBV7-2 and TRBJ2-6; D is possibly TRBD2 (6 bases). The CDR3 is 15 residues long. The germline V gene has CDR1 SGHTA and CDR2 FQGNSA. Trimming removed 5 bases from V and 3 bases from J, with 11 bases in between. CDR3: CASSELAFGANVLTF. In DNA form, the CDR3 reads TGTGCCAGCAGCGAACTAGCTTTTGGGGCCAACGTCCTGACTTTC.

The rearrangement links TRBV10-1 to TRBJ1-1, with a weak D call TRBD1 (5 bases). The length of the CDR3 is 14 residues. V was trimmed by 0 bases and J by 2 bases, leaving 7 bases between them. CDR1 WNHNN and CDR2 SYGVQD come from the germline V gene (reference sequence). The CDR3 spells CASSESGGNTEAFF. The CDR3 DNA is TGCGCCAGCAGTGAGTCCGGGGGAAACACTGAAGCTTTCTTT.

This clone was counted only a few times. This chain links TRBV11-2 with TRBJ1-1; D may be TRBD1 (6 bases). The CDR3 totals 15 residues. CDR1 and CDR2 (germline): SGHAT, FQNNGV. The germline V and J ends were trimmed by 1 base and 1 base, with 10 bases remaining between them. CDR3 loop: CASSLADRRNTEAFF. CDR3 nucleotides: TGTGCCAGCAGCTTAGCGGACAGACGGAACACTGAAGCTTTCTTT.

The J gene is TRBJ2-5, the V gene TRBV29-1, with 7 bases aligning to TRBD1. The CDR3 spans 13 residues. V lost 6 bases to trimming and J lost 2 bases; unmatched junction nucleotides: 6. Germline CDR1 and CDR2: SQVTM and ANQGSEA. CDR3 in DNA: TGCAGCGTGGCAACCAGGGGGCAAGAGACCCAGTACTTC. This sequence encodes CSVATRGQETQYF.

This chain joins TRBV6-5 and TRBJ1-1; 7 nucleotides agree with TRBD1. Trimming cost V 6 bases and J 7 bases; bases outside gene matches: 8. From germline, CDR1 is MNHEY and CDR2 SVGAGI. The CDR3 covers 13 residues. The CDR3 spells CASRLTGFDEAFF. The CDR3 DNA sequence: TGTGCCAGCAGACTGACAGGGTTTGATGAAGCTTTCTTT.

A word on this clone: Distinct nucleotide sequences in the sample also encode this CDR3. The chain has TRBV7-8 and TRBJ2-3; 11 nucleotides agree with TRBD2. CDR1 is SGHVS and CDR2 is FQNEAQ in the germline V gene. CDR3 length: 14 amino acids. The V gene end was trimmed by 1 base and the J gene end by 6 bases; junction bases not matched to a gene: 0. The CDR3 DNA sequence: TGTGCCAGCAGCTTAGGGACTAGCGGGGATACGCAGTATTTT. Its protein product is CASSLGTSGDTQYF.